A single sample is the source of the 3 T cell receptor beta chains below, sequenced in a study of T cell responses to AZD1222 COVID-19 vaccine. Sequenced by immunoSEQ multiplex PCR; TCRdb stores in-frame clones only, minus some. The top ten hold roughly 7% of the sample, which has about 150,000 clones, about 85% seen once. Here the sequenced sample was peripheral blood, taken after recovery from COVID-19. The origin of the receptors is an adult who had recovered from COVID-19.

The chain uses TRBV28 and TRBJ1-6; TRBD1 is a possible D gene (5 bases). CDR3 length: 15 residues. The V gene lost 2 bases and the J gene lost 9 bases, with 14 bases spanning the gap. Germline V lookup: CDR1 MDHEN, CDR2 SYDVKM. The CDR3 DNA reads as TGTGCCAGCAGTTTAGCACCCGGGGCTCGTTCACCCCTCCACTTT. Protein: CASSLAPGARSPLHF.

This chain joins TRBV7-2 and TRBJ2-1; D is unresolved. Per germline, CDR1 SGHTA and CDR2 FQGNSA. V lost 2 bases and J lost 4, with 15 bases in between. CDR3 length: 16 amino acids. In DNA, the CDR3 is TGTGCCAGCAGCTTATGGACGGCCAAGATTTACAATGAGCAGTTCTTC. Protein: CASSLWTAKIYNEQFF.

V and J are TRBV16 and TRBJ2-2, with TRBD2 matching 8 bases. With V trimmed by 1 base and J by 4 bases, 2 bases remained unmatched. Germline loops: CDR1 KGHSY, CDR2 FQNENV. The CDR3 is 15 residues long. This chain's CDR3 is CASSQLSGSTGELFF. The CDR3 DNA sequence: TGTGCCAGCAGCCAATTAAGCGGGAGCACCGGGGAGCTGTTTTTT.